This TCR beta chain derives from a study of glioma-infiltrating T cells after dendritic cell vaccination. The overall study: Autologous tumor lysate was loaded overnight onto monocyte-derived dendritic cells grown seven days with IL-4 and GM-CSF.

The immunoSEQ assay amplified TCRB CDR3 from up to roughly 2 ug DNA. Primers: 60 V beta forward and 13 J beta reverse. Assay: immunoSEQ multiplex PCR; the TCRdb copy retains only in-frame clones and omits some. The sample holds over 55,000 clones, about 79% seen once. Germline lookup yields CDR1 LNHNV and CDR2 YYDKDF (reference sequence). Trimming left V 3 bases short and J 6 bases short, with 11 bases between. The CDR3 is 14 amino acids. This clone was observed a single time. Sample time point: after dendritic cell vaccination, including at tumor progression/relapse. Blood PBMC samples: pre-vaccination, two weeks post third vaccination, and at tumor progression.

The V call is TRBV15, the J call TRBJ2-2, with a tentative D call TRBD2 (5 bases). The receptor's source is a human donor with glioblastoma. Sequenced material: blood, taken after dendritic cell vaccination. The CDR3 sequence: CATSSVRGSGELFF. The CDR3 DNA reads as TGTGCCACCAGCAGTGTACGGGGATCCGGGGAGCTGTTTTTT.